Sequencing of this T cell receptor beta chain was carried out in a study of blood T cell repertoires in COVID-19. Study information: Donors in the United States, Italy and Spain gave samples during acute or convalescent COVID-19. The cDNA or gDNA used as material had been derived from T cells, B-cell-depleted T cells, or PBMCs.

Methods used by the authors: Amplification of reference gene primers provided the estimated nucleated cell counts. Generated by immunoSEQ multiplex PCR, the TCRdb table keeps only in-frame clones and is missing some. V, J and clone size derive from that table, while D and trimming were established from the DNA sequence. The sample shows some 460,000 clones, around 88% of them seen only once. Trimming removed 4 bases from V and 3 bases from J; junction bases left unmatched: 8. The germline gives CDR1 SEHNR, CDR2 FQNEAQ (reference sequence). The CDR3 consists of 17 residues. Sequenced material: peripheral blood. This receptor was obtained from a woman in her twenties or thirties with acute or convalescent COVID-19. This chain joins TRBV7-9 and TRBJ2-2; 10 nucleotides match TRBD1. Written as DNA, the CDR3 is TGTGCCAGCAGCTCAAGCTACGGGACAGGGGACACCGGGGAGCTGTTTTTT. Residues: CASSSSYGTGDTGELFF.